This note documents a single T cell receptor (beta chain) sequence. Only in-frame clones appear in the TCRdb table, and some are missing; sequencing was by immunoSEQ multiplex PCR. This sample carries approximately 230,000 clones, 85% to 90% of them seen once, and the ten largest clones take around 1.7%. This sample stems from a study of blood T cell repertoires in COVID-19. The sequenced sample consisted of PBMCs or T cells enriched from blood (not recorded which). The source is a man aged 35-49 years who had recovered from COVID-19.

The DNA for the CDR3 is TGTGCCTGGAGTGTAGCGATTAGCGGGGGCGTTTCCTACGAGCAGTACTTC. Translating it yields CAWSVAISGGVSYEQYF. The chain has TRBV30 and TRBJ2-7; 9 positions match TRBD2. The germline V gene has CDR1 GTSNPN and CDR2 SVGIG (reference sequence). V lost 0 bases and J lost 1; bases outside the gene matches: 10. This CDR3 has 17 amino acids.